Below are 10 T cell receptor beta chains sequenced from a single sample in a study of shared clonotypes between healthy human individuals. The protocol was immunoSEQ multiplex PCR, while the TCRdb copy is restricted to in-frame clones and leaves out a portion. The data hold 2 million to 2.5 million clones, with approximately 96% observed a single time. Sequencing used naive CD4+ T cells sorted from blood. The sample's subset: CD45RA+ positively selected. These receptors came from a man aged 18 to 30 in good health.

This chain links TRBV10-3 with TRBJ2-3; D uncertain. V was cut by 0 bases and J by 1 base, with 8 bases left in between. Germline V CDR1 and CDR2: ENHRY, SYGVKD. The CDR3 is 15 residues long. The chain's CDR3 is CAISESSVGTDTQYF. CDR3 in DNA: TGTGCCATCAGTGAGTCGAGTGTTGGCACAGATACGCAGTATTTT.

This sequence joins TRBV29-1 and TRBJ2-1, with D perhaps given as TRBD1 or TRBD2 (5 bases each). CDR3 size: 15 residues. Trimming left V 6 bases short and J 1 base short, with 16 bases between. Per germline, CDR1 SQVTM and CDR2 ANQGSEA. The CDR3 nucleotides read TGCAGCGTCCGGGATGGGGGTAGTTCCTACAATGAGCAGTTCTTC. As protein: CSVRDGGSSYNEQFF.

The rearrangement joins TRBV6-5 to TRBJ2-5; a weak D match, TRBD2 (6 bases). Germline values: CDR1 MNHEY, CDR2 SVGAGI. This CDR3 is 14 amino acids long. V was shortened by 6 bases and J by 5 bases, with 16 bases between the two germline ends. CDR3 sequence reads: CASRRGRLAETQYF. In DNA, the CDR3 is TGTGCCAGCAGACGGGGGAGGCTAGCGGAGACCCAGTACTTC.

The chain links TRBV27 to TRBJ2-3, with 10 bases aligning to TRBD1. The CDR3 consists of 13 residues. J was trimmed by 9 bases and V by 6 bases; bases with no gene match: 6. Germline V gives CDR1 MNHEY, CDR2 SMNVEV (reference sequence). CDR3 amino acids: CASSPTGQGTQYF. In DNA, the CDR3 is TGTGCCAGCAGCCCGACGGGACAGGGGACGCAGTATTTT.

CDR3: CASSLIRPGSGVTEAFF. The CDR3 DNA is TGCGCCAGCAGCTTGATTCGCCCAGGGTCGGGGGTAACTGAAGCTTTCTTT. The chain has TRBV5-1 and TRBJ1-1; D perhaps matches TRBD1 (5 bases). CDR3 length: 17 residues. CDR1 is SGHRS and CDR2 is YFSETQ in the germline V gene. V was shortened by 1 base and J by 5 bases, with 21 bases between the two germline ends.

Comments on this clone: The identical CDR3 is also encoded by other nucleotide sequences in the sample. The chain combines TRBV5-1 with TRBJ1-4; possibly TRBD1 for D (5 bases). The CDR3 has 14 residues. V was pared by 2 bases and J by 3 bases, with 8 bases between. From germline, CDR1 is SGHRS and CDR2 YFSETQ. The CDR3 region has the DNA TGCGCCAGCAGCTTCACAGGACCTAATGAAAAACTGTTTTTT. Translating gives CASSFTGPNEKLFF.

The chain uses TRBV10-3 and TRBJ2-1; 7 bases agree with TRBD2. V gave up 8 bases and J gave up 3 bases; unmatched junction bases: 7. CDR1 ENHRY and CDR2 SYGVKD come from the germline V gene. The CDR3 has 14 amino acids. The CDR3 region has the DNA TGTGCCATCGTTGCGGGAGACCTCTACAATGAGCAGTTCTTC. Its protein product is CAIVAGDLYNEQFF.

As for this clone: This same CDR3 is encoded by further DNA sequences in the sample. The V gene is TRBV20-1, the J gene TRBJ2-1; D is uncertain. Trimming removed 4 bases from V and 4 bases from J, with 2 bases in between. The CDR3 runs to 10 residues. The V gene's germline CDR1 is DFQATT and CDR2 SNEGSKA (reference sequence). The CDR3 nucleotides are TGCAGTGCTAAGTACAATGAGCAGTTCTTC. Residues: CSAKYNEQFF.

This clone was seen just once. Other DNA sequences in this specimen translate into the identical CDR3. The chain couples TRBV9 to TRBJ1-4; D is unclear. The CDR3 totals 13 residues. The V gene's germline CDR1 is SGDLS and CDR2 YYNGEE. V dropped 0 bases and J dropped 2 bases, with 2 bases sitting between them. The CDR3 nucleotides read TGTGCCAGCAGCGTAGGGACTAATGAAAAACTGTTTTTT. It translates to CASSVGTNEKLFF.

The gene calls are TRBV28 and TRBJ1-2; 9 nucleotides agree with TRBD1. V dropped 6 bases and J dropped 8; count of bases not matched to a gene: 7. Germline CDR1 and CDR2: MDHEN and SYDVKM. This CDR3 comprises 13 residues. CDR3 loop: CASSRGQGGGYTF. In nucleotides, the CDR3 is TGTGCCAGCAGCCGGGGACAGGGCGGGGGCTACACCTTC.